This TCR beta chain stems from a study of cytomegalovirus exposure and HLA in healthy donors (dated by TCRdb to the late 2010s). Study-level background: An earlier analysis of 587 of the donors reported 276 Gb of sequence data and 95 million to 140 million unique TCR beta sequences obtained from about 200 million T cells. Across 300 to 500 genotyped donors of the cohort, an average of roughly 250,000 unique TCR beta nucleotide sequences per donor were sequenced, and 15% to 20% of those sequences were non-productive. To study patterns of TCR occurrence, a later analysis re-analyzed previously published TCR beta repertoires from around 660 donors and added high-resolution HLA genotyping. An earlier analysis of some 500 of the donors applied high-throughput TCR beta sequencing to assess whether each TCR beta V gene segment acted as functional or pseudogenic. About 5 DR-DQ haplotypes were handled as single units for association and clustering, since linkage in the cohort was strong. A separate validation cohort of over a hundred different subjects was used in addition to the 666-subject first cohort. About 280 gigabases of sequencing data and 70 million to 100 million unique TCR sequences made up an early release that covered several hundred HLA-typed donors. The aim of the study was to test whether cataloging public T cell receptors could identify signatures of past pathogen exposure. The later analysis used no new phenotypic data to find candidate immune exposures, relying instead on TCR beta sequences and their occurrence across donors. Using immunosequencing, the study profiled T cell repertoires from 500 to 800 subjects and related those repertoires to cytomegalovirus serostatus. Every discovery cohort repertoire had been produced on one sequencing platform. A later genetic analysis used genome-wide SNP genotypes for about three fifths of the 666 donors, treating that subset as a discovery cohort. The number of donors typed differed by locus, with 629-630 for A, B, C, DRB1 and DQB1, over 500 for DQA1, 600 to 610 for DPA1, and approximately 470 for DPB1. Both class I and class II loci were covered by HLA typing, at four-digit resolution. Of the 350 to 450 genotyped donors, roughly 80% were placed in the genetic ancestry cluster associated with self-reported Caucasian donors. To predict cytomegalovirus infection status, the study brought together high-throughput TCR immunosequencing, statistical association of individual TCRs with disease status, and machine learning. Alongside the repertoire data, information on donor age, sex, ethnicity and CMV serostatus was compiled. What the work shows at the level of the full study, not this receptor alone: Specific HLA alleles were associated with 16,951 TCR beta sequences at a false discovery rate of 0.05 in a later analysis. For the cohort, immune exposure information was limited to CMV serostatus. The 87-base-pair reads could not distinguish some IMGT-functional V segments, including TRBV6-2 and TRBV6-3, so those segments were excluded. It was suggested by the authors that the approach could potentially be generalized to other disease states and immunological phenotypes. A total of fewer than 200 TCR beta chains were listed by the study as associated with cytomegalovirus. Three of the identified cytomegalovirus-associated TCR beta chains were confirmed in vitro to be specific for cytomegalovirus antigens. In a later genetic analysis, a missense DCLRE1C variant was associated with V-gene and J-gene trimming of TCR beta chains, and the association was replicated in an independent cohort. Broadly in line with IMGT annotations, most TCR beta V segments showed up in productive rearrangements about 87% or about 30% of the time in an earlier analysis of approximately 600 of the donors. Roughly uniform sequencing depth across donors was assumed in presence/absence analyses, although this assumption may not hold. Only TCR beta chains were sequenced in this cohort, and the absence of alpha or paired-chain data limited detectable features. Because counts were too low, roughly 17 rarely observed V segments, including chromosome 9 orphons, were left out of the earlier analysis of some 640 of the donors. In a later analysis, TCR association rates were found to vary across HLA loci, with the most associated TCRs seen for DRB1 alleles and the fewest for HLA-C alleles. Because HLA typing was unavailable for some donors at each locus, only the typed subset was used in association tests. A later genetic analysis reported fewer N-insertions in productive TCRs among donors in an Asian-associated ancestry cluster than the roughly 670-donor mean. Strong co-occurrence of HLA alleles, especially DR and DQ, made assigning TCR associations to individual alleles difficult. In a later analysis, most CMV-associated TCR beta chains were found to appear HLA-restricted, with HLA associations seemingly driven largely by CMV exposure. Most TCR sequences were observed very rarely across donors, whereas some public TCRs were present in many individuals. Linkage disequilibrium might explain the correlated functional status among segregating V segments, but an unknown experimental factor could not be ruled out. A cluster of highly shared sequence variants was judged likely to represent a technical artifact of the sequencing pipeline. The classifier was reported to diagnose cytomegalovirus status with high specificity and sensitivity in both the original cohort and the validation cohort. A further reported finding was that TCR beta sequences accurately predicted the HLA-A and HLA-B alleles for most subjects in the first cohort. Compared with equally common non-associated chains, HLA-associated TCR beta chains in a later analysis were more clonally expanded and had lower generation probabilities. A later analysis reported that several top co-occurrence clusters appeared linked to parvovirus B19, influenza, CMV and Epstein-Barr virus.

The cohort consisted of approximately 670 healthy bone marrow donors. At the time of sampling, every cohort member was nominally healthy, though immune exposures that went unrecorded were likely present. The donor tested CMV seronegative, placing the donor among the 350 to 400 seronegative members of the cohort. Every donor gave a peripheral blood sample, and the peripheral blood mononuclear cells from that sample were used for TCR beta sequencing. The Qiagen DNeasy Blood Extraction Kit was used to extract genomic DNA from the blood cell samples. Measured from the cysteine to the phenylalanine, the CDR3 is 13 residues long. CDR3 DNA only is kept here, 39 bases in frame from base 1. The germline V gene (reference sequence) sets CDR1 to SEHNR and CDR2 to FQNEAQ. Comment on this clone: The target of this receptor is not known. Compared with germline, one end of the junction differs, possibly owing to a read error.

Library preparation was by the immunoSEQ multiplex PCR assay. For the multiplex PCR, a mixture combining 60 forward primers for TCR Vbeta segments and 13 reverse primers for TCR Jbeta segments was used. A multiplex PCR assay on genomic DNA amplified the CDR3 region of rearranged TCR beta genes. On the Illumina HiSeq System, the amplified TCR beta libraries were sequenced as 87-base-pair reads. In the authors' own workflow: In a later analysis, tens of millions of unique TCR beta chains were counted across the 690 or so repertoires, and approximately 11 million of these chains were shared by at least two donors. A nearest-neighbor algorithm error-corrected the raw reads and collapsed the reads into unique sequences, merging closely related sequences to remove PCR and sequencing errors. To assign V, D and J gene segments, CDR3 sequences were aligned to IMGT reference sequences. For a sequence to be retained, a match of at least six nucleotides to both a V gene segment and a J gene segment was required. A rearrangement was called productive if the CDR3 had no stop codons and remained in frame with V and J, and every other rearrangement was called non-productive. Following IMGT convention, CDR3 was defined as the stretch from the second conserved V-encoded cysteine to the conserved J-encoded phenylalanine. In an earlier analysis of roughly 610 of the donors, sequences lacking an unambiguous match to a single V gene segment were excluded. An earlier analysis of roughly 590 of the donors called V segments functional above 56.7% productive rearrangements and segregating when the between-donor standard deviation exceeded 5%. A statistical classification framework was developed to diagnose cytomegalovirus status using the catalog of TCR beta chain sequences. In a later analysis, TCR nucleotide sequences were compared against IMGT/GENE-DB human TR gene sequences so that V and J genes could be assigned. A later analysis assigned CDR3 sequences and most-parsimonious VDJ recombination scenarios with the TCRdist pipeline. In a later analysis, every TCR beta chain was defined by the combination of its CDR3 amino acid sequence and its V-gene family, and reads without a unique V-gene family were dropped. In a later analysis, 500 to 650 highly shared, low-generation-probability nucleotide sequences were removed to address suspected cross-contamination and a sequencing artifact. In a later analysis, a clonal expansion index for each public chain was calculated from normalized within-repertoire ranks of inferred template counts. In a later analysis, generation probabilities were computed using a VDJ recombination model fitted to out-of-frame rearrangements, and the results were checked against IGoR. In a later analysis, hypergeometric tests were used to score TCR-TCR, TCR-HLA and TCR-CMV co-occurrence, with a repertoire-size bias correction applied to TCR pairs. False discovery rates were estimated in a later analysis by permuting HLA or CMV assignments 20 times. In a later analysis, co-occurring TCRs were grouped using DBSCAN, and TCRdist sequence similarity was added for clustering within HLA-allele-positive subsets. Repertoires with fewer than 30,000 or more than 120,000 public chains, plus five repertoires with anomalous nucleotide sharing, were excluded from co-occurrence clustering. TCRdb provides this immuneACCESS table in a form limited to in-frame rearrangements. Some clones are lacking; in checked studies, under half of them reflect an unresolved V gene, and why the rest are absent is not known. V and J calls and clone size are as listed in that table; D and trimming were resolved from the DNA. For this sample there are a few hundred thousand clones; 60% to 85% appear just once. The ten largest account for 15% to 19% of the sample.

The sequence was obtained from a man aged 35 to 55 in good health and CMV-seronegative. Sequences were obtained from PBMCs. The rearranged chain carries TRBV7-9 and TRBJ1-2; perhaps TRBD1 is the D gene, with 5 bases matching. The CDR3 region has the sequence CSSSLRQLYGYTF. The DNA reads TGTTCCAGCAGCTTAAGACAGCTATATGGCTACACCTTC. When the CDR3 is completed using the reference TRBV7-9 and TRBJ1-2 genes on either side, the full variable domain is DTGVSQNPRHKITKRGQNVTFRCDPISEHNRLYWYRQTLGQGPEFLTYFQNEAQLEKSRLLSDRFSAERPKGSFSTLEIQRTEQGDSAMYLCSSSLRQLYGYTFGSGTRLTVV.